This T cell receptor beta chain was profiled in a study of Graves' ophthalmopathy and Graves' hyperthyroidism. Study-wide findings and caveats: Most thyroid-expanded clonotypes exceeding 0.001 frequency were also found in blood. At just over 70% sensitivity and approximately 72% specificity, the model predicted progression of the ophthalmopathy.

Hyperthyroidism patients had new diagnoses, durations under 2 months, and ages of 18 to 65. Other autoimmune disease, uncontrolled infection, pregnancy and lactation led to exclusion. The sample holds many counts of this clonotype. Its matching antigen is unknown. This CDR3 contains 13 residues. Germline CDR1 reads MDHEN; CDR2 reads SYDVKM. V lost 1 base to trimming and J lost 8 bases, with 9 bases between them. Investigators amplified TCR beta CDR3 regions from RNA transcripts. Second-round multiplex PCR came after a first-round RT-PCR that employed HTBI primers. TCRdb processed the multiplex PCR reads anew with MiXCR; each CDR3 protein has one entry. This table holds hundreds of thousands of distinct CDR3 sequences, about a fifth found once.

Source material: peripheral blood. The TCR was taken from a woman aged 18-30 years with stable Graves' hyperthyroidism. Some clones in this sample may be carry-over from other donors' samples. V and J are TRBV28 and TRBJ1-3; no clear D gene. The CDR3 region has the DNA TGTGCCAGCAGTTTATCGGATGGGGACACCATATATTTT. As protein: CASSLSDGDTIYF. Full variable domain (outside the CDR3, taken from reference TRBV28 and TRBJ1-3): DVKVTQSSRYLVKRTGEKVFLECVQDMDHENMFWYRQDPGLGLRLIYFSYDVKMKEKGDIPEGYSVSREKKERFSLILESASTNQTSMYLCASSLSDGDTIYFGEGSWLTVV.